The entry below describes one T cell receptor beta chain. The antigen is unknown. It was into CD45RA+ naive and CD45RA-negative memory subsets that the CD4+ cells were split. Method: immunoSEQ multiplex PCR; TCRdb's copy keeps in-frame clones and lacks some. The sample has about 1 million clones, 75% seen once. V gave up 3 bases and J gave up 1 base, with 7 bases separating them. The CDR3 runs 13 residues. CDR1 and CDR2 from the germline V gene are GTSNPN and SVGIG (reference sequence). The data derive from a study of shared clonotypes between healthy human individuals. About the study: The donors, two women and a few men, were aged 18 to 49.

Study conclusions and caveats: The donor pool, a small one, limited the genetic and exposure-history diversity represented. Of the naive CD4 clonotypes, approximately 5% were shared across several donors.

The source material was memory CD4+ T cells sorted from blood. Subset meaning: CD45RA-negative fraction. The V and J genes are TRBV30 and TRBJ1-5, with D uncertain. The origin of this receptor is a man between 18 and 29 years old in good health. The CDR3 here is CAWSKDSNQPQHF. The CDR3 coding sequence is TGTGCCTGGAGCAAAGACAGCAATCAGCCCCAGCATTTT.